The 17 T cell receptor beta chains listed next were all sequenced from one sample in a study of shared clonotypes between healthy human individuals. The data were produced by immunoSEQ multiplex PCR, yet TCRdb's version contains in-frame clones alone and is incomplete. The sample records 650,000 to 800,000 clones, roughly two thirds being singletons. Specimen: memory CD4+ T cells sorted from blood. The subset was: CD45RA-negative fraction. These receptors all come from a woman aged 25 to 39 in good health.

This chain connects TRBV10-1 to TRBJ2-3; no clear D. The CDR3 is 15 amino acids. Per germline, CDR1 WNHNN and CDR2 SYGVQD (reference sequence). Deletions cut 6 bases from V and 0 bases from J, with 13 bases between. Written as DNA, the CDR3 is TGCGCCAGCAGCCGAGGTGTGGGGAGCACAGATACGCAGTATTTT. The encoded protein is CASSRGVGSTDTQYF.

The chain is built from TRBV25-1 and TRBJ1-4; D may be TRBD1 (5 bases). Trimming removed 3 bases from V and 7 bases from J, with 21 bases in between. This CDR3 is built from 17 residues. Germline CDR1 MGHDK, CDR2 SYGVNS. In DNA, the CDR3 is TGTGCCAGCAGTGATTATGGCGCTTGGGGGGTGTCTGAAAAACTGTTTTTT. Translating it yields CASSDYGAWGVSEKLFF.

The chain has TRBV5-1 and TRBJ2-1, with 10 bases lining up with TRBD1. CDR1 and CDR2 from the germline V gene are SGHRS and YFSETQ. The CDR3 has 13 amino acids. Losses at the gene ends were 4 bases for V and 7 bases for J; bases not matched to a gene: 2. DNA for the CDR3: TGCGCCAGCAGCGGGGGACAGGGGAATGAGCAGTTCTTC. Protein: CASSGGQGNEQFF.

The gene calls are TRBV10-3 and TRBJ1-5; no clear D gene. Germline CDR1 is ENHRY and CDR2 is SYGVKD. CDR3 length equals 13 residues. Deletions cut 4 bases from V and 5 bases from J, with 9 bases between. This CDR3 reads CAISAGGDQPQHF. In nucleotides, the CDR3 is TGTGCCATCAGTGCAGGCGGGGATCAGCCCCAGCATTTT.

The CDR3 here is CASSRRDSPNEKLFF. CDR3 bases: TGTGCCAGCAGCCGCCGGGACAGCCCGAATGAAAAACTGTTTTTT. V usage is TRBV5-4 and J usage is TRBJ1-4; 7 bases align to TRBD1. The germline gives CDR1 SGHNT, CDR2 YYREEE (reference sequence). V was pared by 4 bases and J by 5 bases, with 8 bases of the junction left unmatched. The CDR3 covers 15 residues.

This clone was counted between two and nine times. This CDR3 is also generated by other DNA sequences in the sample. The V gene is TRBV5-1, the J gene TRBJ2-5; D is unresolved. Trimming left V 0 bases short and J 1 base short, with 7 bases between. This CDR3 comprises 14 residues. Germline V gene data show CDR1 as SGHRS and CDR2 as YFSETQ. CDR3 sequence reads: CASSLATSQETQYF. CDR3 DNA sequence: TGCGCCAGCAGCTTGGCGACGTCCCAAGAGACCCAGTACTTC.

The V call is TRBV2, the J call TRBJ1-6; a weak D match, TRBD1 (6 bases). The CDR3 consists of 15 residues. Germline CDR1 reads SNHLY; CDR2 reads FYNNEI. The ends were cut back, 4 bases at V and 8 bases at J, with 15 bases in the middle. In DNA form, the CDR3 reads TGTGCCAGCAGTGTCCGCGCGACAGGCCATTCACCCCTCCACTTT. Translated, it gives CASSVRATGHSPLHF. The full variable domain, rest sourced from reference TRBV2 and TRBJ1-6, is EPEVTQTPSHQVTQMGQEVILRCVPISNHLYFYWYRQILGQKVEFLVSFYNNEISEKSEIFDDQFSVERPDGSNFTLKIRSTKLEDSAMYFCASSVRATGHSPLHFGNGTRLTVT.

On this clone: The sample has other DNA sequences that encode this CDR3 too. The chain links TRBV28 to TRBJ2-7; D not resolved. Germline CDR1 reads MDHEN; CDR2 reads SYDVKM. The V gene lost 2 bases and the J gene lost 3 bases, with 8 bases spanning the gap. This CDR3 is 13 amino acids long. This CDR3 reads CASSLGTFYEQYF. CDR3 nucleotide sequence: TGTGCCAGCAGTTTAGGCACATTCTACGAGCAGTACTTC.

The chain joins TRBV30 to TRBJ1-4; 7 nucleotides agree with TRBD1. Germline V gene sequence: CDR1 GTSNPN, CDR2 SVGIG (reference sequence). The CDR3 is 15 amino acids. Germline trimming cut 4 bases from V and 3 bases from J; bases unmatched to any gene: 8. CDR3 region: CAWISKTGPNEKLFF. The CDR3 region has the DNA TGTGCCTGGATCAGTAAGACAGGGCCTAATGAAAAACTGTTTTTT.

Comment on this clone: The sample contains more than one DNA sequence encoding this CDR3. The J gene is TRBJ2-6, the V gene TRBV28; TRBD2 is a possible D gene (6 bases). The CDR3 has 15 amino acids. The V end was cut by 5 bases, the J end by 0 bases, with 8 bases between. In germline, CDR1 is MDHEN, CDR2 SYDVKM. CDR3 region: CASSPGGSGANVLTF. The CDR3 DNA sequence: TGTGCCAGCAGTCCCGGGGGCTCTGGGGCCAACGTCCTGACTTTC.

The chain joins TRBV28 to TRBJ2-4; D unclear. The V end was cut by 4 bases, the J end by 2 bases, with 15 bases between. This CDR3 region has 16 residues. In germline, CDR1 is MDHEN, CDR2 SYDVKM. The CDR3 is CASSSPQSASKNIQYF. CDR3 in DNA: TGTGCCAGCAGTTCCCCCCAGAGCGCCTCCAAAAACATTCAGTACTTC. The whole variable domain, remainder taken from reference TRBV28 and TRBJ2-4, is DVKVTQSSRYLVKRTGEKVFLECVQDMDHENMFWYRQDPGLGLRLIYFSYDVKMKEKGDIPEGYSVSREKKERFSLILESASTNQTSMYLCASSSPQSASKNIQYFGAGTRLSVL.

The rearrangement uses TRBV27 and TRBJ1-1; D remains ambiguous. CDR1 is MNHEY and CDR2 is SMNVEV in the germline V gene (reference sequence). Trimming cost V 5 bases and J 2 bases, with 12 bases left between them. This CDR3 is 14 amino acids long. The chain's CDR3 is CASSPGYSNTEAFF. In DNA, the CDR3 is TGTGCCAGCAGTCCGGGGTACAGCAACACTGAAGCTTTCTTT.

The chain has TRBV10-2 and TRBJ2-7, with 9 bases lining up with TRBD1. J lost 3 bases, V lost 2 bases, and 5 bases had no gene match. The CDR3 has 15 amino acids. The germline gives CDR1 WSHSY, CDR2 SAAADI. CDR3 sequence reads: CASSEGQGFHYEQYF. Here the CDR3 DNA reads TGCGCCAGCAGTGAGGGACAGGGGTTTCACTACGAGCAGTACTTC.

The V call is TRBV5-4, the J call TRBJ1-1; perhaps TRBD1 as D (5 bases). The V gene's germline CDR1 is SGHNT and CDR2 YYREEE (reference sequence). The CDR3 is 15 amino acids. Trimming cost V 0 bases and J 4 bases, with 13 bases left between them. CDR3 DNA sequence: TGTGCCAGCAGCTTGGAGGTGGGGGTCGGCACTGAAGCTTTCTTT. Residues: CASSLEVGVGTEAFF.

V and J are TRBV7-9 and TRBJ2-4, with 8 positions matching TRBD1. Germline CDR1 is SEHNR and CDR2 is FQNEAQ (reference sequence). V trimming: 1 base; J trimming: 0 bases; junction bases outside the gene matches: 8. This CDR3 has 18 residues. CDR3 sequence reads: CASSLVGRQGLAKNIQYF. For the CDR3, the DNA is TGTGCCAGCAGCTTAGTGGGAAGACAGGGGTTAGCCAAAAACATTCAGTACTTC.

Note on this clone: A much larger clone sits a single nucleotide away, making a read error possible. J is TRBJ2-1 and V is TRBV6-5; D call uncertain. Germline V gives CDR1 MNHEY, CDR2 SVGAGI. The ends were cut back, 3 bases at V and 5 bases at J, with 2 bases in the middle. The CDR3 is 11 amino acids. The CDR3 here is CASSYNNEQFF. The CDR3 region has the DNA TGTGCCAGCAGTTATAACAATGAGCAGTTCTTC.

The chain links TRBV19 to TRBJ1-2; no definite D call. Trimming pared 2 bases from V and 7 bases from J, leaving 8 bases between. The CDR3 has 12 amino acids. Germline CDR1 reads LNHDA; CDR2 reads SQIVND (reference sequence). The CDR3 protein is CASSIMAGGYTF. The CDR3 bases are TGTGCCAGTAGTATAATGGCGGGTGGCTACACCTTC.